The 23 T cell receptor beta chains listed next were all sequenced from one sample in a study of patients and donors after allogeneic stem cell transplantation. TCRdb re-called the RT-PCR reads with MiXCR, one entry per CDR3 protein. Of 84,000 or so distinct CDR3 sequences in the sample, around 46% were seen once. The sample consisted of blood, either unsorted or a sorted T cell fraction (not recorded which). These receptors all come from a human donor who was either an allogeneic HSCT recipient or a stem cell or donor lymphocyte infusion donor (not recorded which). It is not recorded whose cells these are; they may come from a transplant donor.

The chain employs TRBV7-2 and TRBJ1-6, with D hard to call. The CDR3 sequence is 16 residues long. V was cut by 1 base and J by 8 bases, with 15 bases left in between. The germline V gene has CDR1 SGHTA and CDR2 FQGNSA. This CDR3 is CASSLDPGDEDSPLHF. Here the CDR3 DNA reads TGTGCCAGCAGCTTAGATCCTGGGGATGAGGATTCACCCCTCCACTTT.

This rearrangement joins TRBV6-5 to TRBJ1-5, with D maybe TRBD1 (5 bases). The CDR3 covers 13 residues. The germline V and J ends were trimmed by 4 bases and 10 bases, with 14 bases remaining between them. Germline lookup yields CDR1 MNHEY and CDR2 SVGAGI. CDR3 nucleotides: TGTGCCAGCAGTTTTTCCCCCAGGGAACCCCAGCATTTT. Amino acid sequence: CASSFSPREPQHF.

This clonotype came up a few times. The chain carries TRBV12-3 or TRBV12-4 and TRBJ1-3; 7 bases are shared with TRBD1. The CDR3 length is 16 residues. V was clipped by 6 bases and J by 0 bases; unmatched bases: 8. CDR3 sequence: CASRLRTGPSGNTIYF. CDR3 in DNA: TGTGCCAGCAGGTTACGGACAGGCCCCTCTGGAAACACCATATATTTT.

This clonotype was seen a handful of times. This chain connects TRBV20-1 to TRBJ1-1, with a tentative D call TRBD1 (5 bases). The CDR3 runs 12 residues. Germline-derived CDR1 and CDR2 are DFQATT and SNEGSKA (reference sequence). With 5 bases removed from V and 7 bases from J, the gap between germline ends came to 14 bases. The CDR3 reads CSARKGRDEAFF. The DNA for the CDR3 is TGCAGTGCTCGAAAGGGACGGGATGAAGCTTTCTTT.

Only a few counts were recorded for this clonotype. The chain links TRBV7-9 to TRBJ1-2; D not resolved. The CDR3 totals 14 residues. The V end lost 1 base, the J end lost 4 bases, and 10 bases lay between the germline ends. Germline CDR1 and CDR2: SEHNR and FQNEAQ (reference sequence). CDR3 nucleotide sequence: TGTGCCAGCAGCTTAGTTCCGGGGATCTATGGCTACACCTTC. Its protein is CASSLVPGIYGYTF.

The CDR3 loop reads CASSLVQGLGTDTQYF. CDR3 in DNA: TGTGCCAGCAGTTTAGTCCAAGGTTTAGGCACAGATACGCAGTATTTT. The chain employs TRBV12-3 or TRBV12-4 and TRBJ2-3, with D unclear. The CDR3 is 16 amino acids. V was clipped by 1 base and J by 1 base, with 12 bases between them.

The chain employs TRBV4-3 and TRBJ1-6, with D tentatively TRBD1 (5 bases). From germline, CDR1 is LGHNA and CDR2 YSLEER. V lost 4 bases, J lost 4 bases, and 20 bases lay in between. The CDR3 totals 18 residues. The CDR3 here is CASSRDSGTGKYNSPLHF. DNA of the CDR3: TGCGCCAGCAGCCGGGATTCAGGGACTGGGAAATATAATTCACCCCTCCACTTT.

This chain's CDR3 is CASSQDSASGGYEQYF. CDR3 sequence (DNA): TGTGCCAGCAGCCAAGATTCGGCTAGCGGGGGCTACGAGCAGTACTTC. This chain links TRBV3-1 with TRBJ2-7; 10 bases align to TRBD2. There are 16 residues in the CDR3. The junction had 5 bases not matched to a gene; V was cut back by 0 bases and J by 3 bases. CDR1 and CDR2 (germline): LGHDT, YNNKEL (reference sequence).

This clonotype was counted a few times. The chain uses TRBV20-1 and TRBJ1-2; D unclear. Trimming cost V 0 bases and J 3 bases, with 2 bases left between them. Germline V gene lookup returns CDR1 DFQATT and CDR2 SNEGSKA (reference sequence). This CDR3 is built from 11 residues. The CDR3 spells CSAREYYGYTF. The DNA for the CDR3 is TGCAGTGCTAGAGAGTACTATGGCTACACCTTC.

The J gene is TRBJ1-5, the V gene TRBV6-6; D may be TRBD1 (6 bases). CDR1 is MNHNY, CDR2 SVGAGI, per germline (reference sequence). The V gene lost 7 bases and the J gene lost 1 base, with 20 bases spanning the gap. This CDR3 comprises 17 residues. This CDR3 reads CASNPISGGASNQPQHF. The CDR3 nucleotides are TGTGCCAGCAACCCCATCTCGGGGGGCGCAAGCAATCAGCCCCAGCATTTT.

This clonotype has a handful of counts. The chain uses TRBV20-1 and TRBJ1-5, with D unresolved. CDR1 and CDR2 (germline): DFQATT, SNEGSKA (reference sequence). The CDR3 runs to 14 residues. V was trimmed by 6 bases and J by 3 bases, leaving 15 bases between them. CDR3 loop: CSANKGNNNQPQHF. CDR3 coding DNA: TGCAGTGCCAATAAGGGTAATAACAATCAGCCCCAGCATTTT.

This chain links TRBV20-1 with TRBJ2-3; D is possibly TRBD2 (5 bases). Germline CDR1 and CDR2: DFQATT and SNEGSKA (reference sequence). CDR3 length: 13 amino acids. V was clipped by 5 bases and J by 0 bases, with 9 bases between them. The CDR3 is CSAARGSTDTQYF. CDR3 DNA sequence: TGCAGTGCTGCCCGCGGGAGCACAGATACGCAGTATTTT.

V gene TRBV28 combines with J gene TRBJ1-2, with D maybe TRBD1 (6 bases). The CDR3 runs 13 residues. Germline CDR1 and CDR2: MDHEN and SYDVKM. V was cut by 6 bases and J by 3 bases, with 11 bases left in between. Written as DNA, the CDR3 is TGTGCCAGCAGCACAGGGTTCGACTATGGCTACACCTTC. As protein: CASSTGFDYGYTF.

This clonotype was detected only a few times. The J gene is TRBJ1-6, the V gene TRBV4-3; tentative D call: TRBD1 (5 bases). The CDR3 sequence is 17 residues long. Germline V gene sequence: CDR1 LGHNA, CDR2 YSLEER. Trimming took 0 bases from V and 10 from J, leaving 19 bases between them. CDR3 protein: CASSQEWEQVQPSPLHF. CDR3 DNA sequence: TGCGCCAGCAGCCAAGAATGGGAACAGGTACAGCCATCACCCCTCCACTTT.

This clonotype appeared a few times. This chain connects TRBV28 to TRBJ1-1; D is ambiguous. V lost 3 bases, J lost 3 bases, and 2 bases lay in between. The CDR3 contains 11 residues. CDR1 and CDR2 from the germline V gene are MDHEN and SYDVKM. CDR3 in DNA: TGTGCCAGCAGTTTTTACACTGAAGCTTTCTTT. Its protein product is CASSFYTEAFF. The entire variable domain, with the rest obtained from reference TRBV28 and TRBJ1-1, is as follows: DVKVTQSSRYLVKRTGEKVFLECVQDMDHENMFWYRQDPGLGLRLIYFSYDVKMKEKGDIPEGYSVSREKKERFSLILESASTNQTSMYLCASSFYTEAFFGQGTRLTVV.

J is TRBJ2-5 and V is TRBV5-1; a weak D match, TRBD2 (6 bases). Germline V CDR1 and CDR2: SGHRS, YFSETQ. This CDR3 spans 15 amino acids. Trimming pared 3 bases from V and 0 bases from J, leaving 12 bases between. The CDR3: CASSWASVHQETQYF. Here the CDR3 DNA reads TGCGCCAGCAGCTGGGCTAGCGTGCACCAAGAGACCCAGTACTTC.

The chain carries TRBV7-2 and TRBJ1-2; possible D gene TRBD1, 5 bases. The CDR3 contains 15 residues. Germline V CDR1 and CDR2: SGHTA, FQGNSA. V lost 5 bases, J lost 2 bases, and 15 bases lay in between. The CDR3 spells CASSPPGLGNYGYTF. The CDR3 coding sequence is TGTGCCAGCAGCCCGCCGGGACTGGGGAACTATGGCTACACCTTC. Combining the CDR3 with reference TRBV7-2 and TRBJ1-2 gives the whole variable domain GAGVSQSPSNKVTEKGKDVELRCDPISGHTALYWYRQSLGQGLEFLIYFQGNSAPDKSGLPSDRFSAERTGGSVSTLTIQRTQQEDSAVYLCASSPPGLGNYGYTFGSGTRLTVV.

The genes are TRBV6-5 and TRBJ1-3, with TRBD1 matching over 9 bases. The CDR3 has 14 residues. With V trimmed by 10 bases and J by 3 bases, 7 bases remained unmatched. Looked up from germline, CDR1 is MNHEY and CDR2 is SVGAGI. CDR3 DNA sequence: TGTGCCACCCTAGGGACAGGGATTGGAAACACCATATATTTT. As protein: CATLGTGIGNTIYF.

The chain combines TRBV7-2 with TRBJ1-3; D is perhaps TRBD1 (5 bases). The CDR3 runs 16 residues. The V gene lost 3 bases and the J gene lost 0 bases, with 12 bases spanning the gap. Germline V CDR1 and CDR2: SGHTA, FQGNSA. This chain's CDR3 is CASSFGRGSSGNTIYF. The CDR3 DNA sequence: TGTGCCAGCAGCTTCGGTCGGGGGAGCTCTGGAAACACCATATATTTT.

The chain combines TRBV29-1 with TRBJ2-7; 8 bases line up with TRBD1. CDR1 and CDR2 from the germline V gene are SQVTM and ANQGSEA. After removal of 2 bases from V and 2 bases from J, the junction contained 11 bases not matched to a gene. The CDR3 has 16 residues. In DNA, the CDR3 is TGCAGCGTTGAACGCTTCTCCGGACAGGGAACCTACGAGCAGTACTTC. Translation: CSVERFSGQGTYEQYF.

The rearrangement links TRBV3-1 to TRBJ1-1; 8 bases align to TRBD1. Germline V gene lookup returns CDR1 LGHDT and CDR2 YNNKEL (reference sequence). Germline trimming cut 6 bases from V and 7 bases from J; bases unmatched to any gene: 13. CDR3 length equals 15 residues. CDR3 sequence: CASSRKTGVPYEAFF. CDR3 nucleotide sequence: TGTGCCAGCAGTCGTAAGACAGGGGTACCTTATGAAGCTTTCTTT.

This chain joins TRBV5-1 and TRBJ2-1, with TRBD2 as a possible D gene (6 bases). The germline V gene has CDR1 SGHRS and CDR2 YFSETQ. The CDR3 has 16 residues. V gave up 4 bases and J gave up 8 bases, with 22 bases separating them. The CDR3 loop reads CASSQPPGTLGHEQFF. The CDR3 DNA reads TGCGCCAGCAGCCAGCCACCCGGGACTTTGGGCCATGAGCAGTTCTTC. Together with reference TRBV5-1 and TRBJ2-1, the CDR3 gives the full variable domain: KAGVTQTPRYLIKTRGQQVTLSCSPISGHRSVSWYQQTPGQGLQFLFEYFSETQRNKGNFPGRFSGRQFSNSRSEMNVSTLELGDSALYLCASSQPPGTLGHEQFFGPGTRLTVL.

The gene calls are TRBV5-1 and TRBJ1-5; perhaps TRBD1 as D (6 bases). Germline V gene lookup returns CDR1 SGHRS and CDR2 YFSETQ. The CDR3 covers 19 residues. V lost 9 bases, J lost 0 bases, and 28 bases lay in between. The CDR3 nucleotides read TGCGCCACCGAAGGATCCGGACAGTTTAACGATTATAGCAATCAGCCCCAGCATTTT. Translated, it gives CATEGSGQFNDYSNQPQHF.